The TCR beta chain under discussion was sequenced for a study of blood T cell repertoires in COVID-19. Study background: The samples span acute and convalescent COVID-19 from the United States, Italy and Spain. The cDNA or gDNA used as material had been derived from T cells, B-cell-depleted T cells, or PBMCs.

Per the original data handling: Nucleated cell number was recorded as an estimate derived from reference gene primer amplification. Only in-frame clones appear in the TCRdb table, and some are missing; sequencing was by immunoSEQ multiplex PCR. V, J and clone size reflect that table, while D and trimming were determined from the DNA. The sample yields around 170,000 clones, about 87% seen once. The length of the CDR3 is 13 residues. CDR1 LNHDA and CDR2 SQIVND come from the germline V gene (reference sequence). V was cut by 3 bases and J by 4 bases, with 4 bases left in between. The chain carries TRBV19 and TRBJ2-6; no reliable D call. What was sequenced was peripheral blood. This clonotype was sampled from a woman under 40 with acute or convalescent COVID-19. Here the CDR3 reads CASSIIGANVLTF. The CDR3 DNA reads TGTGCCAGTAGTATTATCGGGGCCAACGTCCTGACTTTC.